The 9 T cell receptor beta chains below were found in one sample sequenced in a study of CD8 T cells in ankylosing spondylitis. These receptors' targets are unknown. TCRdb redid the calling of the 5' RACE reads with MiXCR, one entry per CDR3 protein. The sample contains approximately 300,000 distinct CDR3 sequences, approximately 8% of which appear only once. Findings and caveats of the study: Characteristic, it appeared, of ankylosing spondylitis blood was a TCR beta motif of roughly 8 highly homologous variants.

Material for sequencing was blood, either unsorted or a sorted T cell fraction (not recorded which). The receptors were sampled from a male donor with ankylosing spondylitis.

This clonotype has just a few counts. The rearrangement joins TRBV5-1 to TRBJ2-3; the match to TRBD2 covers 8 bases. Trimming took 7 bases from V and 3 from J; bases not matched to a gene: 4. CDR3 length: 13 residues. Per germline, CDR1 SGHRS and CDR2 YFSETQ. The CDR3 sequence: CASFSSGTDTQYF. CDR3 bases: TGCGCCAGCTTCTCTAGCGGGACAGATACGCAGTATTTT.

This clonotype was picked up a small number of times. The V call is TRBV6-5, the J call TRBJ1-1, with a weak D call TRBD1 (5 bases). This CDR3 contains 15 residues. The V end lost 0 bases, the J end lost 4 bases, and 12 bases lay between the germline ends. CDR1 and CDR2 (germline): MNHEY, SVGAGI. The CDR3 DNA follows: TGTGCCAGCAGTTACTCGATTAATGGGGCCACTGAAGCTTTCTTT. It codes for CASSYSINGATEAFF.

The V gene is TRBV7-9, the J gene TRBJ1-2; a weak D match, TRBD1 (6 bases). Per the germline V gene, CDR1 is SEHNR and CDR2 is FQNEAQ (reference sequence). The CDR3 runs 13 residues. V dropped 2 bases and J dropped 6 bases, with 10 bases sitting between them. CDR3 DNA sequence: TGTGCCAGCAGCTTAACGGGGGCAAATGGCTACACCTTC. It translates to CASSLTGANGYTF.

This clonotype was found many times. This chain joins TRBV12-3 or TRBV12-4 and TRBJ2-1; 8 bases are shared with TRBD2. The junction had 14 bases not matched to a gene; V was cut back by 9 bases and J by 7 bases. The CDR3 runs 15 residues. This chain's CDR3 is CASSRSTGGWNEQFF. The CDR3 DNA is TGTGCCAGTTCCAGATCAACGGGAGGGTGGAATGAGCAGTTCTTC.

The gene calls are TRBV29-1 and TRBJ2-7; 7 nucleotides align to TRBD1. The CDR3 is 12 amino acids. V gave up 4 bases and J gave up 7 bases; unmatched junction bases: 7. CDR1 and CDR2 (germline): SQVTM, ANQGSEA. CDR3 bases: TGCAGCGTTGGGGTACAGGGGCCGGAGCAGTACTTC. This codes for CSVGVQGPEQYF.

The gene calls are TRBV7-9 and TRBJ2-7, with D unclear. Trimming took off 5 bases at V and 6 bases at J, with 17 bases between the two ends. Germline CDR1 is SEHNR and CDR2 is FQNEAQ (reference sequence). The CDR3 spans 14 residues. DNA for the CDR3: TGTGCCAGCAGCCCCGCCGGGCGATTGGGCGAGCAGTACTTC. It translates to CASSPAGRLGEQYF.

In this sample, this clonotype turned up a few times. This chain uses TRBV2 with TRBJ2-7; TRBD1 aligns across 9 bases. The CDR3 extends over 16 amino acids. V lost 4 bases, J lost 7 bases, and 14 bases stayed unmatched. Germline values: CDR1 SNHLY, CDR2 FYNNEI. CDR3 bases: TGTGCCAGCAGTGTAGCCGGGACAGGGTCGTTCCGGGAGCAGTACTTC. Encoded protein: CASSVAGTGSFREQYF.

This clonotype was counted many times. The J gene is TRBJ2-7, the V gene TRBV20-1; 10 bases align to TRBD2. CDR3 size: 16 residues. Trimming removed 0 bases from V and 4 bases from J; junction bases left unmatched: 9. From germline, CDR1 is DFQATT and CDR2 SNEGSKA (reference sequence). The CDR3 is CSARDRTLAGAYEQYF. Written as DNA, the CDR3 is TGCAGTGCTAGAGATAGAACCCTAGCGGGAGCGTACGAGCAGTACTTC.

This clonotype was counted between two and nine times. The chain links TRBV19 to TRBJ2-2, with D perhaps TRBD1 (6 bases). Germline V lookup: CDR1 LNHDA, CDR2 SQIVND (reference sequence). Trimming took 9 bases from V and 3 from J, leaving 14 bases between them. There are 14 residues in the CDR3. The CDR3, as DNA: TGTGCCAGCTCCCGACAGGTGGACACCGGGGAGCTGTTTTTT. Translated, it gives CASSRQVDTGELFF.